The TCR beta chain described here comes from a study of blood T cells in healthy people across ages. This clonotype came up a few times. Antigen specificity is unknown. Study observations and caveats: Because donor CMV status was unknown, expanded clonotype changes were possibly confounded. The recorded TCR beta diversity per million T cells decreased in a roughly linear manner with age.

A second PCR, run for roughly 6 to 11 cycles, used a sample-barcoded 5' primer plus a J-beta primer mix. TCRdb ran MiXCR on the 5' RACE reads and lists one entry per CDR3 protein. The sample has 600,000 to 900,000 distinct CDR3 sequences, roughly 25% seen once. The germline gives CDR1 LNHNV, CDR2 YYDKDF (reference sequence). This CDR3 has 16 amino acids. V was cut by 1 base and J by 0 bases, with 12 bases left in between. The data also belong to a second study, concerning T cells of mothers and their children. That work contributes: The study sampled a few healthy Caucasian mothers and their six children. RNA was extracted, and all of it went into cDNA synthesis at roughly 1.5 ug per 15 ul.

The chain has TRBV15 and TRBJ2-5; D is perhaps TRBD1 or TRBD2 (5 bases each). The TCR originated in a boy aged 5-17 years in good health. The sample was blood. The CDR3 spells CATSRGGGGNQETQYF. The DNA for the CDR3 is TGTGCCACCAGCAGAGGTGGTGGGGGAAACCAAGAGACCCAGTACTTC.